One T cell receptor (beta chain) is described in this entry. The CDR3 length is 15 residues. The trim removed 6 bases at V and 9 bases at J, leaving 8 bases unmatched. Looked up from germline, CDR1 is MNHEY and CDR2 is SVGAGI. Data came from immunoSEQ multiplex PCR; TCRdb stores just in-frame clones and leaves some out. Here the sample spans about 220,000 clones, about 91% being singletons. These data originate in a study of blood T cell repertoires in COVID-19. Participants came from roughly 23 US areas, aged about 18 to 89 years. This rearrangement joins TRBV6-5 to TRBJ1-6; the match to TRBD1 covers 10 bases. Sequencing input: PBMCs or T cells enriched from blood (not recorded which). This TCR derives from a woman between 35 and 50 years old with acute COVID-19. The CDR3 nucleotides are TGTGCCAGCAGCCCATCGTGGGACAGGGGTTCACCCCTCCACTTT. Its protein is CASSPSWDRGSPLHF.